These T cell receptor beta chains were read from a single sample in a study of shared clonotypes between healthy human individuals. Clones were read by immunoSEQ multiplex PCR, and TCRdb kept only the in-frame ones, dropping some. The sample lists 850,000 to 1,200,000 clones; around 74% were seen once. The sample taken for sequencing was memory CD4+ T cells sorted from blood. Every receptor here comes from a man between 18 and 35 years old in good health. Both conserved end residues are part of each CDR3. D genes are given only for firm matches. Clone size is not always given. Where it is, it says once, few, many or a class for expanded clones.

V gene	J gene	D gene	clone size	CDR3 protein	CDR3 DNA
TRBV18	TRBJ2-3	NA	NA	CASSPPRGSGTDTQYF	TGTGCCAGCTCACCACCAAGGGGGTCCGGTACAGATACGCAGTATTTT
TRBV5-1	TRBJ2-5	TRBD1	NA	CASSLGQVQETQYF	TGCGCCAGCAGCCTAGGACAGGTCCAAGAGACCCAGTACTTC
TRBV11-2	TRBJ1-2	NA	NA	CASSPTQRSYGYTF	TGTGCCAGCAGCCCCACCCAAAGGAGCTATGGCTACACCTTC
TRBV5-4	TRBJ1-1	NA	NA	CASSADRSIPEAFF	TGTGCCAGCAGCGCGGACAGATCCATCCCTGAAGCTTTCTTT
TRBV7-8	TRBJ1-5	NA	NA	CASSLANSYSNQPQHF	TGTGCCAGCAGCTTAGCGAACAGTTATAGCAATCAGCCCCAGCATTTT
TRBV2	TRBJ1-6	TRBD1	NA	CASSEGQGNSPLHF	TGTGCCAGCAGTGAGGGACAGGGTAATTCACCCCTCCACTTT
TRBV30	TRBJ2-7	NA	NA	CAWSVGGAGRAYERYF	TGTGCCTGGAGTGTTGGGGGCGCGGGGCGCGCTTACGAGCGGTACTTC
TRBV11-2	TRBJ2-1	TRBD2	NA	CASSPGTSGMMNEQFF	TGTGCCAGCAGCCCTGGGACTAGCGGGATGATGAATGAGCAGTTCTTC
TRBV9	TRBJ2-7	TRBD2	NA	CASSVENLTSGGSYEQYF	TGTGCCAGCAGCGTAGAAAATTTGACTAGCGGGGGCTCCTACGAGCAGTACTTC
TRBV28	TRBJ2-3	NA	NA	CASRPISDTQYF	TGTGCCAGCAGACCAATCTCAGATACGCAGTATTTT
TRBV6-1	TRBJ1-6	NA	many	CASIAQSSYNSPLHF	TGTGCCAGCATCGCCCAGAGCTCCTATAATTCACCCCTCCACTTT
TRBV10-2	TRBJ2-2	NA	NA	CARTGRELFF	TGCGCCAGGACGGGTCGGGAGCTGTTTTTT
TRBV27	TRBJ2-6	NA	NA	CASSTGEGFTLTGANVLTF	TGTGCCAGCAGTACAGGAGAGGGATTCACTCTAACTGGGGCCAACGTCCTGACTTTC
TRBV6-5	TRBJ2-7	TRBD2	NA	CASSVAGDPTYEQYF	TGTGCCAGTTCAGTAGCGGGAGACCCGACCTACGAGCAGTACTTC
TRBV27	TRBJ2-2	TRBD2	NA	CASSGSGRFNTGELFF	TGTGCCAGCTCGGGTAGCGGGAGATTTAACACCGGGGAGCTGTTTTTT
TRBV9	TRBJ1-3	NA	few	CASSGGPMGITGNTIYF	TGTGCCAGCAGCGGAGGTCCGATGGGTATTACTGGAAACACCATATATTTT
TRBV10-1	TRBJ2-3	NA	NA	CASSETGPDTQYF	TGCGCCAGCAGTGAGACAGGGCCAGATACGCAGTATTTT
TRBV5-1	TRBJ2-5	NA	NA	CASSPVGGQETQYF	TGCGCCAGCAGCCCGGTGGGGGGCCAAGAGACCCAGTACTTC
TRBV27	TRBJ2-7	TRBD2	NA	CASRRTSGVSYEQYF	TGTGCCAGCAGGCGGACTAGCGGGGTCTCCTACGAGCAGTACTTC
TRBV7-9	TRBJ2-3	NA	few	CASSSLARSTQYF	TGTGCCAGCAGCTCCCTAGCAAGGAGTACGCAGTATTTT
TRBV11-2	TRBJ2-5	TRBD2	NA	CASSYGLAGVEETQYF	TGTGCCAGCAGCTATGGACTAGCGGGAGTTGAAGAGACCCAGTACTTC
TRBV6-1	TRBJ1-2	NA	few	CASRPQANYGYTF	TGTGCCAGCAGACCACAGGCGAACTATGGCTACACCTTC
TRBV10-2	TRBJ1-1	TRBD1	NA	CASSWTGDTEAFF	TGCGCCAGCTCGTGGACAGGGGACACTGAAGCTTTCTTT
TRBV5-4	TRBJ1-2	NA	NA	CASSLGQITNYGYTF	TGTGCCAGCAGCTTGGGTCAGATCACTAACTATGGCTACACCTTC
TRBV13	TRBJ1-4	TRBD1	few	CASSLGPGGKLFF	TGTGCCAGCAGCTTAGGCCCAGGGGGCAAACTGTTTTTT
TRBV5-4	TRBJ1-3	NA	few	CASSQHTGNTIYF	TGTGCCAGCAGCCAACATACAGGAAACACCATATATTTT
TRBV19	TRBJ2-7	NA	NA	CASSKDGANYEQYF	TGTGCCAGTAGTAAGGACGGGGCCAACTACGAGCAGTACTTC
TRBV30	TRBJ1-2	NA	few	CAWSPGNYGYTF	TGTGCCTGGAGCCCCGGGAACTATGGCTACACCTTC
TRBV7-2	TRBJ2-7	TRBD2	NA	CASSNTSGSKQYF	TGTGCCAGCAGCAATACTAGCGGGAGTAAGCAGTACTTC
TRBV30	TRBJ1-4	TRBD1	few	CAWNTGGTEKLFF	TGTGCCTGGAACACAGGGGGGACAGAAAAACTGTTTTTT
TRBV5-1	TRBJ2-7	NA	NA	CASSLVRESYEQYF	TGCGCCAGCAGCTTGGTGCGGGAATCCTACGAGCAGTACTTC
TRBV6-6	TRBJ1-5	NA	NA	CASSYGVSNQPQHF	TGTGCCAGCAGTTATGGGGTTTCCAATCAGCCCCAGCATTTT
TRBV6-1	TRBJ2-1	NA	NA	CASSAGNREEQFF	TGTGCCAGCAGTGCCGGAAACAGGGAAGAGCAGTTCTTC
TRBV14	TRBJ1-1	NA	NA	CASSLTTGQSMAFF	TGTGCCAGCAGCCTTACTACAGGACAGAGTATGGCTTTCTTT
TRBV4-3	TRBJ1-4	TRBD1	NA	CASSQTDRANEKLFF	TGCGCCAGCAGCCAAACGGACAGGGCTAATGAAAAACTGTTTTTT
TRBV6-5	TRBJ1-6	TRBD1	few	CASSPTGGYNSPLHF	TGTGCCAGCAGTCCCACAGGGGGCTATAATTCACCCCTCCACTTT
TRBV4-1	TRBJ2-7	TRBD2	NA	CASSQEYGGGSSQRYF	TGCGCCAGCAGCCAAGAGTATGGGGGGGGGTCCTCGCAGCGGTACTTC
TRBV19	TRBJ1-5	NA	few	CASRFRNQPQHF	TGTGCCAGCAGGTTCCGCAATCAGCCCCAGCATTTT
TRBV15	TRBJ1-3	TRBD1	once	CATSRDLRQGLLSGNTIYF	TGTGCCACCAGCAGAGATTTGAGACAGGGACTTCTCTCTGGAAACACCATATATTTT